Shown below are 14 T cell receptor beta chains from a single sample sequenced in a study of OX40 agonist ivuxolimab in advanced cancers. Profiling relied on immunoSEQ multiplex PCR, and the TCRdb table lists in-frame clones only, not all of them. The sample holds 35,000 to 45,000 clones, roughly 80% seen once. Material: CD4+ or CD8+ T cells sorted from blood, obtained in a trial of the OX40 agonist ivuxolimab. These receptors originate from an adult with an advanced solid tumor such as melanoma, head and neck, liver or kidney cancer.

This clone has just one count. The J gene is TRBJ2-7, the V gene TRBV19, with D possibly being TRBD1 or TRBD2 (7 bases each). The germline V gene has CDR1 LNHDA and CDR2 SQIVND (reference sequence). This CDR3 region has 15 residues. The V and J ends lost 7 bases and 0 bases respectively, with 16 bases between them. CDR3 nucleotide sequence: TGTGCCAGTACCTCCAGGGGGGGTTCCTCCTACGAGCAGTACTTC. It translates to CASTSRGGSSYEQYF.

The chain is built from TRBV30 and TRBJ1-1; D might be TRBD1 (6 bases). This CDR3 has 13 residues. V was shortened by 3 bases and J by 5 bases, with 13 bases between the two germline ends. The V gene's germline CDR1 is GTSNPN and CDR2 SVGIG (reference sequence). CDR3 DNA sequence: TGTGCCTGGAGACCAACAGGGATTACTGAAGCTTTCTTT. It translates to CAWRPTGITEAFF.

The chain links TRBV15 to TRBJ1-1; unclear D gene. Germline CDR1 is LNHNV and CDR2 is YYDKDF (reference sequence). There are 15 residues in the CDR3. Trimming left V 0 bases short and J 0 bases short, with 8 bases between. The CDR3: CATSRDTLMNTEAFF. Written as DNA, the CDR3 is TGTGCCACCAGCAGAGACACCTTAATGAACACTGAAGCTTTCTTT.

The chain combines TRBV9 with TRBJ2-2; D might be TRBD2 (6 bases). Germline CDR1 SGDLS, CDR2 YYNGEE. V was trimmed by 7 bases and J by 4 bases, leaving 17 bases between them. The CDR3 totals 15 residues. The CDR3 coding sequence is TGTGCCAGCTCCCTCGGCGGGATGGGCACCGGGGAGCTGTTTTTT. The encoded protein is CASSLGGMGTGELFF.

The chain couples TRBV27 to TRBJ1-1; 9 nucleotides align to TRBD1. Germline loops: CDR1 MNHEY, CDR2 SMNVEV (reference sequence). V lost 5 bases and J lost 10; bases outside the gene matches: 5. CDR3 length: 12 residues. CDR3: CASSRRQGGAFF. Written as DNA, the CDR3 is TGTGCCAGCAGTAGGCGACAGGGGGGAGCTTTCTTT.

The chain uses TRBV6-1 and TRBJ2-1; TRBD1 matches 9 bases. Losses at the gene ends were 6 bases for V and 6 bases for J; bases not matched to a gene: 9. This CDR3 has 15 amino acids. Looked up from germline, CDR1 is MNHNS and CDR2 is SASEGT. The CDR3 protein is CASRGQGLSRNEQFF. In DNA form, the CDR3 reads TGTGCCAGCAGAGGACAGGGGTTAAGTCGCAATGAGCAGTTCTTC.

V gene TRBV7-2 combines with J gene TRBJ2-3; D might be TRBD1 or TRBD2, each matching 5 bases. The CDR3 is 15 residues long. Germline V gene sequence: CDR1 SGHTA, CDR2 FQGNSA. The V end was cut by 7 bases, the J end by 1 base, with 15 bases between. Written as DNA, the CDR3 is TGTGCCAGCACCATTTCAGGGACCCGCACAGATACGCAGTATTTT. This sequence encodes CASTISGTRTDTQYF.

The chain uses TRBV7-3 and TRBJ2-2; D unresolved. The length of the CDR3 is 15 residues. Germline V gene data show CDR1 as SGHTA and CDR2 as FQGTGA. V dropped 5 bases and J dropped 0 bases, with 10 bases sitting between them. The CDR3 loop is CASSLTVSNTGELFF. The CDR3 region has the DNA TGTGCCAGCAGCCTTACAGTTTCGAACACCGGGGAGCTGTTTTTT.

The chain uses TRBV7-9 and TRBJ1-4; D call uncertain. The CDR3 totals 14 residues. V was pared by 1 base and J by 2 bases, with 5 bases between. Per the germline V gene, CDR1 is SEHNR and CDR2 is FQNEAQ (reference sequence). The CDR3 nucleotides read TGTGCCAGCAGCTTAGAGTTCACTAATGAAAAACTGTTTTTT. Amino acid sequence: CASSLEFTNEKLFF.

This rearrangement joins TRBV27 to TRBJ2-7; 10 nucleotides line up with TRBD1. V was pared by 5 bases and J by 4 bases, with 5 bases of the junction left unmatched. The CDR3 runs 14 residues. Per the germline V gene, CDR1 is MNHEY and CDR2 is SMNVEV (reference sequence). CDR3 protein: CASSRPGQGYEQYF. In nucleotides, the CDR3 is TGTGCCAGCAGTAGACCGGGACAGGGGTACGAGCAGTACTTC.

The V and J genes are TRBV5-6 and TRBJ1-2; D is uncertain. Trimming stripped 0 bases from V and 2 bases from J, with 8 bases between. This CDR3 contains 14 residues. Germline CDR1 SGHDT, CDR2 YYEEEE. DNA of the CDR3: TGTGCCAGCAGCTTGGGTCGGTTAAACTATGGCTACACCTTC. Translated: CASSLGRLNYGYTF.

V and J are TRBV4-1 and TRBJ1-3; 7 nucleotides agree with TRBD1. CDR1 and CDR2 (germline): MGHRA, YSYEKL. V shed 2 bases, J shed 4 bases, and the junction held 5 bases outside the gene matches. This CDR3 has 15 amino acids. CDR3 in DNA: TGCGCCAGCAGCCAAAACAGGGGTGGCGGAAACACCATATATTTT. Encoded protein: CASSQNRGGGNTIYF.

The chain couples TRBV5-8 to TRBJ1-1; D is ambiguous. CDR1 is SGHTS, CDR2 YDEGEE, per germline. Deletions cut 4 bases from V and 5 bases from J, with 15 bases between. There are 14 residues in the CDR3. The CDR3 is CASSARLGRTEAFF. The CDR3 DNA follows: TGTGCCAGCAGCGCCCGACTTGGTAGGACTGAAGCTTTCTTT.

The rearrangement joins TRBV5-4 to TRBJ2-7; 7 bases are shared with TRBD2. The CDR3 loop spans 15 amino acids. Germline CDR1 and CDR2: SGHNT and YYREEE (reference sequence). V was clipped by 0 bases and J by 2 bases; unmatched bases: 5. CDR3 loop: CASSLAVGLTYEQYF. The DNA for the CDR3 is TGTGCCAGCAGCTTGGCTGTGGGACTAACCTACGAGCAGTACTTC. Variable domain in full (rest from reference TRBV5-4 and TRBJ2-7): ETGVTQSPTHLIKTRGQQVTLRCSSQSGHNTVSWYQQALGQGPQFIFQYYREEENGRGNFPPRFSGLQFPNYSSELNVNALELDDSALYLCASSLAVGLTYEQYFGPGTRLTVT.